These 2 T cell receptor beta chains originate from one sample sequenced in a study of T cell responses to AZD1222 COVID-19 vaccine. Some clones are missing from TCRdb's copy, which holds only in-frame ones; the method was immunoSEQ multiplex PCR. Of 110,000 or so clones detected, roughly 90% appear once; the ten largest clones hold approximately 5.5%. This specimen consisted of peripheral blood, obtained on day 0 of AZD1222 vaccination. The receptors come from an adult in good health.

V gene TRBV5-4 combines with J gene TRBJ2-5; the match to TRBD2 covers 8 bases. After removal of 4 bases from V and 5 bases from J, the junction contained 10 bases not matched to a gene. Looked up from germline, CDR1 is SGHNT and CDR2 is YYREEE (reference sequence). This CDR3 contains 15 residues. CDR3 nucleotide sequence: TGTGCCAGCAGCAGGAACGGTGGCGGGGGGGAGACCCAGTACTTC. This codes for CASSRNGGGGETQYF.

This clone was seen just once. J is TRBJ1-2 and V is TRBV10-2, with 8 bases identical to TRBD1. The CDR3 is 15 residues long. Germline V CDR1 and CDR2: WSHSY, SAAADI. J was trimmed by 0 bases and V by 3 bases; bases with no gene match: 3. The CDR3 spells CASSDMDRANYGYTF. The CDR3 coding sequence is TGCGCCAGCAGTGATATGGACAGGGCTAACTATGGCTACACCTTC.